The 12 T cell receptor beta chains in this list originate from one sample, sequenced in a study of blood T cell repertoires in COVID-19. Method: immunoSEQ multiplex PCR; TCRdb's copy keeps in-frame clones and lacks some. The sample holds some 80,000 clones; roughly 80% are singletons and the top ten take less than 40%. Input material: peripheral blood. Receptor source: a woman aged 70-85 years with acute or convalescent COVID-19.

J is TRBJ2-7 and V is TRBV5-4; D is ambiguous. From germline, CDR1 is SGHNT and CDR2 YYREEE (reference sequence). There are 11 residues in the CDR3. The V end was cut by 2 bases, the J end by 7 bases, with 7 bases between. The CDR3 bases are TGTGCCAGCAGCTTTGGCCATGAGCAGTACTTC. Translating it yields CASSFGHEQYF.

The chain uses TRBV6-1 and TRBJ2-7; tentatively, D is TRBD2 (5 bases). The CDR3 is 14 residues long. The V gene lost 3 bases and the J gene lost 2 bases, with 11 bases spanning the gap. Germline CDR1 MNHNS, CDR2 SASEGT. CDR3 in DNA: TGTGCCAGCAGTGATGCCAGGACTGCCTACGAGCAGTACTTC. Translation gives CASSDARTAYEQYF.

V is TRBV3-1 (or the pseudogene TRBV3-2) and J is TRBJ1-5; tentative D call: TRBD1 (6 bases). V was pared by 0 bases and J by 6 bases, with 15 bases between. The CDR3 is 16 residues long. CDR1 and CDR2 from the germline V gene are LGHDT and YNNKEL (reference sequence). For the CDR3, the DNA is TGTGCCAGCAGCCAAGATCAGGGGATCGCGCCTCAGCCCCAGCATTTT. Translation gives CASSQDQGIAPQPQHF.

The table lists this clone with a count of one. V gene TRBV2 combines with J gene TRBJ2-7; unclear D gene. This CDR3 is built from 14 residues. Germline V gene data show CDR1 as SNHLY and CDR2 as FYNNEI. Deletions cut 4 bases from V and 6 bases from J, with 16 bases between. The CDR3 loop reads CASSASQVVGEQYF. Here the CDR3 DNA reads TGTGCCAGCAGTGCCTCACAAGTGGTTGGCGAGCAGTACTTC. Full variable domain (missing parts from reference TRBV2 and TRBJ2-7): EPEVTQTPSHQVTQMGQEVILRCVPISNHLYFYWYRQILGQKVEFLVSFYNNEISEKSEIFDDQFSVERPDGSNFTLKIRSTKLEDSAMYFCASSASQVVGEQYFGPGTRLTVT.

This chain connects TRBV11-2 to TRBJ1-4, with D possibly TRBD1 on 6 matching bases. This CDR3 region has 18 residues. Deletions cut 7 bases from V and 1 base from J, with 22 bases between. Looked up from germline, CDR1 is SGHAT and CDR2 is FQNNGV. The CDR3: CASKPKGGGSQTNEKLFF. The CDR3 DNA reads as TGTGCCAGCAAGCCAAAGGGGGGGGGCTCACAAACTAATGAAAAACTGTTTTTT.

This chain connects TRBV19 to TRBJ2-1; 9 nucleotides align to TRBD1. CDR3 length: 17 residues. Trimming took 4 bases from V and 6 from J; bases not matched to a gene: 13. The germline CDR1 and CDR2 sequences are LNHDA and SQIVND (reference sequence). Written as DNA, the CDR3 is TGTGCCAGTAGTAACGGGGGGCCGGGACAGGGTTTCAATGAGCAGTTCTTC. Amino acids: CASSNGGPGQGFNEQFF.

Only a few counts were recorded for this clone. Different DNA sequences within this sample yield the same CDR3. The chain recombines TRBV12-3 or TRBV12-4 with TRBJ2-7, with 7 bases identical to TRBD1. The CDR3 sequence is 13 residues long. After removal of 5 bases from V and 4 bases from J, the junction contained 5 bases not matched to a gene. The CDR3 DNA follows: TGTGCCAGCAGTCGTAACAGGGGTTACGAGCAGTACTTC. Protein: CASSRNRGYEQYF.

V and J are TRBV5-6 and TRBJ2-3, with TRBD1 matching over 8 bases. Germline CDR1 reads SGHDT; CDR2 reads YYEEEE. The CDR3 runs to 15 residues. Trimming removed 4 bases from V and 5 bases from J; junction bases left unmatched: 9. CDR3 DNA sequence: TGTGCCAGCAGCGGATTGGACAGGGTTTTAGATACGCAGTATTTT. Translated: CASSGLDRVLDTQYF.

This chain connects TRBV10-2 to TRBJ2-1; D is undetermined. From germline, CDR1 is WSHSY and CDR2 SAAADI. V was clipped by 4 bases and J by 3 bases, with 16 bases between them. This CDR3 has 16 residues. As DNA, the CDR3 is TGCGCCAGCAGTGGCCGACAAGCCAACTTCTACAATGAGCAGTTCTTC. Its translation: CASSGRQANFYNEQFF.

The chain joins TRBV3-1 (or the pseudogene TRBV3-2) to TRBJ1-4, with D possibly matching TRBD1 (5 bases). Per germline, CDR1 LGHDT and CDR2 YNNKEL (reference sequence). Trimming removed 0 bases at V and 0 bases at J, with 14 bases between. The CDR3 length is 18 residues. CDR3 DNA: TGTGCCAGCAGCCAAGACCTTCCTGGGGCATCAACTAATGAAAAACTGTTTTTT. Translated: CASSQDLPGASTNEKLFF.

The chain joins TRBV5-1 to TRBJ1-1; TRBD1 agrees at 8 bases. This CDR3 spans 16 amino acids. Germline V CDR1 and CDR2: SGHRS, YFSETQ. Trimming removed 1 base from V and 2 bases from J; junction bases left unmatched: 7. The CDR3 here is CASSLSGQGGNTEAFF. DNA for the CDR3: TGCGCCAGCAGCTTGTCCGGACAGGGAGGCAACACTGAAGCTTTCTTT.

The rearrangement links TRBV12-3 or TRBV12-4 to TRBJ1-2; 10 bases are shared with TRBD1. The CDR3 loop spans 13 amino acids. V lost 3 bases to trimming and J lost 8 bases; unmatched junction nucleotides: 3. The CDR3 spells CASSLRDRGGYTF. The CDR3 bases are TGTGCCAGCAGTTTGAGGGACAGGGGAGGCTACACCTTC.